A selection of T cell receptor beta chains follows, all from one sample in a study of T cells in Graves' hyperthyroidism and ophthalmopathy. TCRdb independently ran MiXCR on the multiplex PCR reads; one entry per CDR3 protein. The table includes approximately 150,000 distinct CDR3 sequences, around 8.9% detected once. The specimen was blood. The receptors were sampled from a young woman with Graves' hyperthyroidism that later progressed to Graves' ophthalmopathy. Each CDR3 is given with its conserved first and last residue. D genes are given only for firm matches. Rows may omit the clone size; those that give it use once, few, many or a size class.

j_call,d_call,clone_size,v_call,cdr3_nt,cdr3_aa
TRBJ2-7,NA,many,TRBV5-1,TGCGCCAGCAGCTTGACCGAGGGCCGTTACGAGCAGTACTTC,CASSLTEGRYEQYF
TRBJ1-1,NA,many,TRBV5-1,TGTGCCAGCAGTTTTTCACAGGGTGGTACTGAAGCTTTCTTT,CASSFSQGGTEAFF
TRBJ2-1,TRBD2,many,TRBV5-8,TGTGCCAGGAGGACTAGCGGGGGGAATGAGCAGTTCTTC,CARRTSGGNEQFF
TRBJ1-6,TRBD1,NA,TRBV14,TGTGCCAGCAGCGGACAGGGGGCAAGCTCCTATAATTCACCCCTCCACTTT,CASSGQGASSYNSPLHF
TRBJ2-1,TRBD2,few,TRBV7-3,TGTGCCAGCAGCTTGGGGGGGTGGGGCGGGAACAATGAGCAGTTCTTC,CASSLGGWGGNNEQFF
TRBJ2-5,TRBD1,few,TRBV9,TGTGCCAGCAGCGCCCGGACAGGGAGGCAAGAGACCCAGTACTTC,CASSARTGRQETQYF
TRBJ1-1,NA,many,TRBV4-2,TGTGCCAGCAGCCAAGTCGGGGGGCCGGATGTGCAGGGGAGGGACACTGAAGCTTTCTTT,CASSQVGGPDVQGRDTEAFF
TRBJ2-1,NA,few,TRBV7-3,TGTGCCAGCAGCGATCCCGGGACCCTCCAAGTTGAGCAGTTCTTC,CASSDPGTLQVEQFF
TRBJ2-1,TRBD2,few,TRBV7-9,TGTGCCAGCAGCCCTCTGTCTTCGGGAGGATCCTACAATGAGCAGTTCTTC,CASSPLSSGGSYNEQFF
TRBJ1-5,NA,NA,TRBV6-1,TGTGCCAGCAGGGGTGGGGATCAGCCCCAGCATTTT,CASRGGDQPQHF
TRBJ1-3,TRBD1,many,TRBV12-3/TRBV12-4,TGTGCCAGCAGTTTAGCGCCCCCCCAGGGGGCTGGAAACACCATATATTTT,CASSLAPPQGAGNTIYF
TRBJ2-1,NA,many,TRBV6-1,TGTGCCAGCAGCCCTGTTGGCAGGACCTACTACAATGAGCAGTTCTTC,CASSPVGRTYYNEQFF
TRBJ1-3,NA,many,TRBV15,TGTGCCACCAGCCCCGGCCCGGAGCTTGTGGTGGGAAACACCATATATTTT,CATSPGPELVVGNTIYF
TRBJ2-5,NA,NA,TRBV4-1,TGCGCCAGCAGCCACCCCGGACTAAACCAAGAGACCCAGTACTTC,CASSHPGLNQETQYF
TRBJ1-1,TRBD1,few,TRBV19,TGTGCCAGTAGTATCACAGGGGACACTGAAGCTTTCTTT,CASSITGDTEAFF
TRBJ2-2,NA,many,TRBV7-3,TGTGCCAGCAGCGCCAAACTAGGGACCGGAATCGGGGAGCTGTTTTTT,CASSAKLGTGIGELFF
TRBJ2-7,NA,many,TRBV30,TGTGCCTGGAGTGTCCGGGCAGAGCAGTACTTC,CAWSVRAEQYF
TRBJ2-3,TRBD2,many,TRBV6-1,TGTGCCAGCAGTGAAACCACGGGACTAGTTGCAGATACGCAGTATTTT,CASSETTGLVADTQYF
TRBJ2-3,NA,many,TRBV7-2,TGTGCCAGCAGCCCCTCGGGCGGAAATACGCAGTATTTT,CASSPSGGNTQYF
TRBJ2-1,NA,many,TRBV27,TGTGCCAGCAGTTTTTCGGGGTTCTACAATGAGCAGTTCTTC,CASSFSGFYNEQFF
TRBJ2-7,NA,many,TRBV20-1,TGCAGTGCTAGCGACTACCTAAGCTCCTACGAGCAGTACTTC,CSASDYLSSYEQYF
TRBJ1-2,NA,many,TRBV6-6,TGTGCCAGCAGTTACTCAAACAGAGGTCCTCAGAAAGGGGGCTACACCTTC,CASSYSNRGPQKGGYTF
TRBJ1-4,NA,many,TRBV29-1,TGCAGCGTTGACACGGGGAATGGCGAAAAACTGTTTTTT,CSVDTGNGEKLFF
TRBJ2-7,TRBD1,many,TRBV6-1,TGTGCCAGCAGCCGGGGTGGGACAGTCCTTTCCTACGAGCAGTACTTC,CASSRGGTVLSYEQYF
TRBJ2-5,NA,NA,TRBV4-2,TGTGCCAGCAGCCCTTCGGAGCTCCAAGAGACCCAGTACTTC,CASSPSELQETQYF
TRBJ2-1,NA,many,TRBV7-9,TGTGCCAGCAGCCGCATAGCGGCCGTATACAATGAGCAGTTCTTC,CASSRIAAVYNEQFF
TRBJ1-2,NA,many,TRBV7-9,TGTGCCAGCAGCGACAACCTCGGGGGGGAAAGGGCTAACTATGGCTACACCTTC,CASSDNLGGERANYGYTF
TRBJ1-3,NA,few,TRBV6-1,TGTGCCAGCAGTCGGGGGGGCTCCTCTGGAAACACCACATATTTT,CASSRGGSSGNTTYF
TRBJ2-3,TRBD2,many,TRBV4-1,TGCGCCAGCAGCGAAAGGACTAGCGGTTTCAGCACAGATACGCAGTATTTT,CASSERTSGFSTDTQYF
TRBJ1-5,NA,few,TRBV19,TGTGCCAGTACCATGGGGGGGCTAGGTAGCAATCAGCCCCAGCATTTT,CASTMGGLGSNQPQHF
TRBJ1-2,NA,many,TRBV29-1,TGCAGCGTTGGAGGTCAGGTTCACGGCTACACCTTC,CSVGGQVHGYTF
TRBJ2-7,NA,few,TRBV6-6,TGTGCCAGCAGTTACTCGAGTGCCTACGAGCAGTACTTC,CASSYSSAYEQYF
TRBJ2-3,NA,NA,TRBV30,TGTGCCTGGAGATGGGGGCCCACAGATACGCAGTATTTT,CAWRWGPTDTQYF
TRBJ1-4,TRBD1,many,TRBV27,TGTGCCAGCAGTTTCGGGACAGGGAGGGGAGCAACTAATGAAAAACTGTTTTTT,CASSFGTGRGATNEKLFF
TRBJ1-2,NA,many,TRBV7-2,TGTGCCAGCAGCTTATTGTATCAGGGAGGTGACTACACCTTC,CASSLLYQGGDYTF
TRBJ1-5,NA,many,TRBV6-5,TGTGCCAGCAGTTACGGGGGGCGTTCGAATAGCAATCAGCCCCAGCATTTT,CASSYGGRSNSNQPQHF
TRBJ2-2,NA,many,TRBV20-1,TGCAGTGCTAGATTAGCATCCGGGGAGCTGTTTTTT,CSARLASGELFF
TRBJ2-7,TRBD1,many,TRBV6-1,TGTGCCAGCAGCGGGGACAGGGGGTCCACCTACGAGCAGTACTTC,CASSGDRGSTYEQYF
TRBJ1-2,TRBD1,many,TRBV11-2,TGTGCCAGCAGCTCCAGGGGGCTAGGCTACACCTTC,CASSSRGLGYTF
TRBJ1-1,TRBD1,many,TRBV7-6,TGTGCCAGCAGCTTAGATATAGGGGGCGTTAAAAGTGACACTGAAGCTTTCTTT,CASSLDIGGVKSDTEAFF
TRBJ1-5,NA,many,TRBV4-1,TGCGCCAGCAGCCAAGGTTGGGGTATCAATCAGCCCCAGCATTTT,CASSQGWGINQPQHF
TRBJ2-1,TRBD2,many,TRBV6-1,TGTGCCAGCAAACTAGCGGGAGGGTACAATGAGCAGTTCTTC,CASKLAGGYNEQFF
TRBJ1-3,NA,many,TRBV19,TGTGCCAGTAGTACCTCAGGGTTCTCTGGAAACACCATATATTTT,CASSTSGFSGNTIYF
TRBJ2-1,TRBD2,NA,TRBV24-1,TGTGCCACCAGTGAAGGTCAGCGGGGACTCCTTTACAATGAGCAGTTCTTC,CATSEGQRGLLYNEQFF
TRBJ2-1,NA,many,TRBV12-3/TRBV12-4,TGTGCCAGCAGTTCACAGGGTAGCAATGAGCAGTTCTTC,CASSSQGSNEQFF